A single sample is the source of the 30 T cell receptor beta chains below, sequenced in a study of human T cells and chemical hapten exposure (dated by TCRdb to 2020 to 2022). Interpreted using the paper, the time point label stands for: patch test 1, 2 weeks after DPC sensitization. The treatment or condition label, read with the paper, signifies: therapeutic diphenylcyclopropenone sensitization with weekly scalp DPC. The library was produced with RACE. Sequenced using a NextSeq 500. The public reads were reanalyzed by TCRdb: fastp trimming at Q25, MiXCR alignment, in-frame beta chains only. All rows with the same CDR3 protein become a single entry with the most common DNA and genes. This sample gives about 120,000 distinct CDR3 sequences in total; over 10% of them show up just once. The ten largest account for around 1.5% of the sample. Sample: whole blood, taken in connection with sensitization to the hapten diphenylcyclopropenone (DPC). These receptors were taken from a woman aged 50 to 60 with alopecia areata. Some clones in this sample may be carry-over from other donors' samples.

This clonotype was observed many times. CDR3 nucleotide sequence: TGTGCCAGCAGCCGGAAGCGGGACGGGGAAGAGACCCAGTACTTC. This codes for CASSRKRDGEETQYF. The chain carries TRBV4-2 and TRBJ2-5, with TRBD2 matching 7 bases. Germline V CDR1 and CDR2: LGHNA, YNFKEQ. The J segment lost 3 bases and the V segment lost 4 bases, leaving 8 bases of the junction unmatched. The CDR3 spans 15 residues.

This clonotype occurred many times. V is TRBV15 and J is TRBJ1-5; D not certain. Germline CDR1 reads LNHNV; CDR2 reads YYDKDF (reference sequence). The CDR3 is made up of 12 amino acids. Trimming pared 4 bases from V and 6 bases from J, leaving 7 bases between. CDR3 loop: CATSTWGQPQHF. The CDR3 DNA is TGTGCCACCAGCACCTGGGGTCAGCCCCAGCATTTT. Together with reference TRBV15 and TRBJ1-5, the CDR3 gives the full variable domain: DAMVIQNPRYQVTQFGKPVTLSCSQTLNHNVMYWYQQKSSQAPKLLFHYYDKDFNNEADTPDNFQSRRPNTSFCFLDIRSPGLGDTAMYLCATSTWGQPQHFGDGTRLSIL.

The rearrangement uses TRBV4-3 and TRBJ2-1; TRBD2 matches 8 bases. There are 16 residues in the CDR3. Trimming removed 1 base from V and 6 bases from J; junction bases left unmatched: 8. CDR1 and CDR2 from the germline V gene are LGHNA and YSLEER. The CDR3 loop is CASSQGRVAGRNEQFF. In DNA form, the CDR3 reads TGCGCCAGCAGCCAAGGCAGGGTAGCGGGGCGCAATGAGCAGTTCTTC.

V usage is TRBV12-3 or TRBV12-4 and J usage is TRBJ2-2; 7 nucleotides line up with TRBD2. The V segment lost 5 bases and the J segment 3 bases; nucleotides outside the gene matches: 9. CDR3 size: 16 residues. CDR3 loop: CASSPTGRAYTGELFF. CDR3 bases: TGTGCCAGCAGTCCAACTGGGAGGGCTTACACCGGGGAGCTGTTTTTT.

The CDR3 nucleotides read TGTGCCAGCAGCTTATCCGGGGGGCGTCAGCCCCAGCATTTT. The encoded protein is CASSLSGGRQPQHF. The gene calls are TRBV7-2 and TRBJ1-5, with TRBD1 as a possible D gene (6 bases). CDR3 length: 14 residues. Trimming cost V 2 bases and J 6 bases, with 11 bases left between them. CDR1 is SGHTA and CDR2 is FQGNSA in the germline V gene.

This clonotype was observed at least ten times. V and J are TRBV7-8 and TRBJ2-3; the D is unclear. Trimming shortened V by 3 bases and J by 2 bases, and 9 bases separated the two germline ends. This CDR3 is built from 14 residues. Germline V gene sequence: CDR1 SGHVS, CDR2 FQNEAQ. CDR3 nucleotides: TGTGCCAGCAGCTTCGTGGATTCCACAGATACGCAGTATTTT. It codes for CASSFVDSTDTQYF.

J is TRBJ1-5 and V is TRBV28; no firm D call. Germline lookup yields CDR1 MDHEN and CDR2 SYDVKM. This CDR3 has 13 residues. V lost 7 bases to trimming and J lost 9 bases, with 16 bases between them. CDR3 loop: CASIGQISSPQHF. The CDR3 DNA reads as TGTGCCAGCATAGGGCAGATATCGTCGCCCCAGCATTTT.

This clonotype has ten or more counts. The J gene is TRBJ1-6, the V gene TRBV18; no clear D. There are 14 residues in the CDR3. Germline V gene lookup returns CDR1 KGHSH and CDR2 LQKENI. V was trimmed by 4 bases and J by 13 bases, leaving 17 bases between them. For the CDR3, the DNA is TGTGCCAGCTCACTAGAGCAATTCCGAGGGCCCCTCCACTTT. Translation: CASSLEQFRGPLHF.

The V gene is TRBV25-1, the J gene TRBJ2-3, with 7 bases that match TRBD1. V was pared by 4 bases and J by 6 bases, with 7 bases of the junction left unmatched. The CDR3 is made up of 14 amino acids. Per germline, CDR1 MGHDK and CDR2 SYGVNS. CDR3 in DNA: TGTGCCAGCAGTGGGGACCTGACAGGGGATACGCAGTATTTT. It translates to CASSGDLTGDTQYF.

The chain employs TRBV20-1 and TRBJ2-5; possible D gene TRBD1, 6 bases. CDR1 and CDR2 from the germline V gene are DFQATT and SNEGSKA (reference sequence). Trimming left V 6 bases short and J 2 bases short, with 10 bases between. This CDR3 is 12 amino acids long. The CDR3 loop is CSALGQQETQYF. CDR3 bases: TGCAGTGCCCTCGGACAGCAAGAGACCCAGTACTTC.

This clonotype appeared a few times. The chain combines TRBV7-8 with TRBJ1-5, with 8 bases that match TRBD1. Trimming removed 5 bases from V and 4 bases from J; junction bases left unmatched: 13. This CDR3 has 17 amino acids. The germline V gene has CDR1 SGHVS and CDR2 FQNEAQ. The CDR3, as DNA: TGTGCCAGCAGCCTAGAGGGCAGGGGGCGAGGGAATCAGCCCCAGCATTTT. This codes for CASSLEGRGRGNQPQHF.

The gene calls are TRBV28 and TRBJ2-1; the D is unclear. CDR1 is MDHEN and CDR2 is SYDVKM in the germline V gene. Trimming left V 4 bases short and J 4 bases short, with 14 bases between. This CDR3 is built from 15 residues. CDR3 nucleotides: TGTGCCAGCAGTTCATCGCCCCAACAGTACAATGAGCAGTTCTTC. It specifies CASSSSPQQYNEQFF.

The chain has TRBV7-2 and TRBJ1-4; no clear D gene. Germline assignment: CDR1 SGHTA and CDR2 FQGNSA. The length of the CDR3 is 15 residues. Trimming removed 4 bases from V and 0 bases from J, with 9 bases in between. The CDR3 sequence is CASSSSQATNEKLFF. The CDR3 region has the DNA TGTGCCAGCAGCTCCTCGCAAGCAACTAATGAAAAACTGTTTTTT. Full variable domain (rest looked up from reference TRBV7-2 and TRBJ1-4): GAGVSQSPSNKVTEKGKDVELRCDPISGHTALYWYRQSLGQGLEFLIYFQGNSAPDKSGLPSDRFSAERTGGSVSTLTIQRTQQEDSAVYLCASSSSQATNEKLFFGSGTQLSVL.

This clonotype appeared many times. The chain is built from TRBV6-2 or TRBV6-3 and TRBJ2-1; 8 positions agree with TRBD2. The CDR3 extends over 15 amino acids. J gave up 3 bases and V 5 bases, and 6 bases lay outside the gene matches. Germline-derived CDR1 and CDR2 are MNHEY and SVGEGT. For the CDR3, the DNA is TGTGCCAGCAGTCCCCAGCGGGGGAGCTACAATGAGCAGTTCTTC. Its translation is CASSPQRGSYNEQFF.

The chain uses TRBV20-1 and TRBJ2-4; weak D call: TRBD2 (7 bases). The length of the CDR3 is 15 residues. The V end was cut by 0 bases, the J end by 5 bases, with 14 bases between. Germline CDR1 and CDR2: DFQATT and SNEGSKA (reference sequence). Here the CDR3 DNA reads TGCAGTGCTAGAGATCCCCGAGGGGGGGAAAACATTCAGTACTTC. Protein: CSARDPRGGENIQYF.

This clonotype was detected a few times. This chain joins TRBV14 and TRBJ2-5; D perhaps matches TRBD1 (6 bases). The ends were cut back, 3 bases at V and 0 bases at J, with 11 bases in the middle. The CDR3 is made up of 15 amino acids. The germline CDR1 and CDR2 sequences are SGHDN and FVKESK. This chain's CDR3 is CASSHLDRNQETQYF. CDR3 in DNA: TGTGCCAGCAGCCACCTCGACAGGAACCAAGAGACCCAGTACTTC.

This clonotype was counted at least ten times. The CDR3 region has the DNA TGTGCCAGCAGGCAGTCGGGCTCTGCTGAAGCTTTCTTT. Translating gives CASRQSGSAEAFF. V gene TRBV6-6 combines with J gene TRBJ1-1, with D unresolved. The CDR3 runs to 13 residues. Germline values: CDR1 MNHNY, CDR2 SVGAGI (reference sequence). Deletions cut 6 bases from V and 6 bases from J, with 14 bases between.

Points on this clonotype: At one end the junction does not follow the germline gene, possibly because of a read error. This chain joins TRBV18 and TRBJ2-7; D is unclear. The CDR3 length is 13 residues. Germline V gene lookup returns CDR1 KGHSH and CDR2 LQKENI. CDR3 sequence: CASSPRPSHEQYF. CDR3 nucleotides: TGTGCCAGCTCACCAAGGCCCTCCCACGAGCAGTACTTC.

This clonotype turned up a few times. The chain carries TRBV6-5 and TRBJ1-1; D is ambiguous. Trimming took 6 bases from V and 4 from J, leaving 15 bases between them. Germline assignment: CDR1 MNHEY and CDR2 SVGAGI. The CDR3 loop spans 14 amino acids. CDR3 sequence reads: CASRAYPVGTEAFF. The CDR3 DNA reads TGTGCCAGCAGGGCATATCCGGTGGGCACTGAAGCTTTCTTT.

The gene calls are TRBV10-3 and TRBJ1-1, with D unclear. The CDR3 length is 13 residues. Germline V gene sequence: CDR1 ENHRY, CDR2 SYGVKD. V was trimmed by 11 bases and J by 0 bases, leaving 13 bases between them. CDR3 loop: CAASLEVNTEAFF. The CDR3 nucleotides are TGTGCCGCCTCGCTGGAAGTGAACACTGAAGCTTTCTTT.

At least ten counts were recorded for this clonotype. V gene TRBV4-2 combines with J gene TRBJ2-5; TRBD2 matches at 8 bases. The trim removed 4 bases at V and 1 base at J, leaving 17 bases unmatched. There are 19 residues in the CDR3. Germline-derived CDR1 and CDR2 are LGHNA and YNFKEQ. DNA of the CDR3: TGTGCCAGCAGCCCCCAAAAGGGAGGACTAGCAGGAGCCCAAGAGACCCAGTACTTC. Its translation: CASSPQKGGLAGAQETQYF.

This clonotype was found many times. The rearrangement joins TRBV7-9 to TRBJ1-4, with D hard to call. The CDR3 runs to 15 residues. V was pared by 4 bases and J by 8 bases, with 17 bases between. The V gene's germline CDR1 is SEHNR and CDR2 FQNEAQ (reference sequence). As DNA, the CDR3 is TGTGCCAGCAGCTCTACTCCGGCCGCAATGGAAAAACTGTTTTTT. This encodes CASSSTPAAMEKLFF. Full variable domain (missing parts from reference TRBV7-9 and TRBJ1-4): DTGVSQNPRHKITKRGQNVTFRCDPISEHNRLYWYRQTLGQGPEFLTYFQNEAQLEKSRLLSDRFSAERPKGSFSTLEIQRTEQGDSAMYLCASSSTPAAMEKLFFGSGTQLSVL.

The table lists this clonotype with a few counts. CDR3 residues: CSPFHRPGPTYEQYF. The CDR3 region has the DNA TGCAGTCCTTTCCACCGCCCGGGCCCAACCTACGAGCAGTACTTC. V and J are TRBV29-1 and TRBJ2-7; D uncertain. The germline V gene encodes CDR1 SQVTM and CDR2 ANQGSEA. The CDR3 loop spans 15 amino acids.

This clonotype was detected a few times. The CDR3 DNA follows: TGCGCCAGCAGCTTAACAGGGAACTACGAGCAGTACTTC. It specifies CASSLTGNYEQYF. V gene TRBV5-1 combines with J gene TRBJ2-7, with D perhaps matching TRBD1 (6 bases). The CDR3 contains 13 residues. Trimming took 2 bases from V and 3 from J, leaving 9 bases between them. Germline V gives CDR1 SGHRS, CDR2 YFSETQ.

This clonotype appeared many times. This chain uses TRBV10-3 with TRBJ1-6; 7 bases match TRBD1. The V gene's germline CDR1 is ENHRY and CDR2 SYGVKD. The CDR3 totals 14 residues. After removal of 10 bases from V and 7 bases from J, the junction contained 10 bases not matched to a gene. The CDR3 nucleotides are TGTGCCAGCGGGACAGACTGGGGAAATTCACCCCTCCACTTT. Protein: CASGTDWGNSPLHF.

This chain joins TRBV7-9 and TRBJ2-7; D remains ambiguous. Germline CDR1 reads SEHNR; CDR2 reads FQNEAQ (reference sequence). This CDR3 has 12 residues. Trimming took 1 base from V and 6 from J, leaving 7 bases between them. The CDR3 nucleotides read TGTGCCAGCAGCTTAGATAATCTCGAGCAGTACTTC. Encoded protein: CASSLDNLEQYF.

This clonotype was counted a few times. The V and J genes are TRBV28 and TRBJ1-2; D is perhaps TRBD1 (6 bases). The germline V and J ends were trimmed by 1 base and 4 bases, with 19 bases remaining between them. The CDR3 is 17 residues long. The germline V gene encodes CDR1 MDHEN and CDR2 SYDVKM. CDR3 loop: CASSLSFKGERGYGYTF. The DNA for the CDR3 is TGTGCCAGCAGTTTATCATTTAAGGGGGAGAGAGGCTATGGCTACACCTTC.

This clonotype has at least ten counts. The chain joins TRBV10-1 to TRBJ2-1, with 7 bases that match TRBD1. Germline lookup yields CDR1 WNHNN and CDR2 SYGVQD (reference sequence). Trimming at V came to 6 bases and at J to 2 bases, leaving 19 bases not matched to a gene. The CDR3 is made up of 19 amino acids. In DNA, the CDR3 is TGCGCCAGCAGGTTCGGGACAGATTTTTGTCCGAGCACCTACAATGAGCAGTTCTTC. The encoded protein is CASRFGTDFCPSTYNEQFF.

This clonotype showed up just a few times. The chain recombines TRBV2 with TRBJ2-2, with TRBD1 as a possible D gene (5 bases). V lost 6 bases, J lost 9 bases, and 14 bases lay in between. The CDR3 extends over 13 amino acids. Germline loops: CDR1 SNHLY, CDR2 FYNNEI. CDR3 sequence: CASRTRTFRELFF. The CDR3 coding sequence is TGTGCCAGCAGGACTCGGACATTCCGGGAGCTGTTTTTT.

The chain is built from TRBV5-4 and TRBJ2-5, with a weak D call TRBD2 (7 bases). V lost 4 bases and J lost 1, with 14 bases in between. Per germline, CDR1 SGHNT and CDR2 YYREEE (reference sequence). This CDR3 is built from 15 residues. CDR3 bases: TGTGCCAGCAGCGAGGGCGGGGGCCGCCAAGAGACCCAGTACTTC. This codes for CASSEGGGRQETQYF.